This TCR beta chain was observed in a study of Ad26.COV2.S vaccination and SARS-CoV-2 variants. Treatment denoted: 15 to 20 received Ad26.COV2.S at low or high dose, single or two shots; a few received placebo; per-sample allocation not given. Sampling happened 63 days after the first vaccine or placebo injection. Only in-frame clones appear in the TCRdb table, and some are missing; sequencing was by immunoSEQ multiplex PCR. Seen here are a few hundred thousand clones, around 87% observed once, and the top ten hold 3.5% to 4%. CDR3 length: 15 amino acids. The V gene's germline CDR1 is SNHLY and CDR2 FYNNEI. With 6 bases clipped from V and 3 bases from J, the junction kept 3 bases outside the gene matches.

This TCR came from a person aged 18-60 years who received the Ad26.COV2.S COVID-19 vaccine or a placebo. Material: peripheral blood, obtained in a trial of Ad26.COV2.S vaccine versus placebo. The rearrangement uses TRBV2 and TRBJ2-1, with TRBD2 matching 12 bases. CDR3 loop: CASSRLAGVYNEQFF. CDR3 nucleotides: TGTGCCAGCAGCAGACTAGCGGGGGTCTACAATGAGCAGTTCTTC. Complete variable domain (other parts from reference TRBV2 and TRBJ2-1): EPEVTQTPSHQVTQMGQEVILRCVPISNHLYFYWYRQILGQKVEFLVSFYNNEISEKSEIFDDQFSVERPDGSNFTLKIRSTKLEDSAMYFCASSRLAGVYNEQFFGPGTRLTVL.